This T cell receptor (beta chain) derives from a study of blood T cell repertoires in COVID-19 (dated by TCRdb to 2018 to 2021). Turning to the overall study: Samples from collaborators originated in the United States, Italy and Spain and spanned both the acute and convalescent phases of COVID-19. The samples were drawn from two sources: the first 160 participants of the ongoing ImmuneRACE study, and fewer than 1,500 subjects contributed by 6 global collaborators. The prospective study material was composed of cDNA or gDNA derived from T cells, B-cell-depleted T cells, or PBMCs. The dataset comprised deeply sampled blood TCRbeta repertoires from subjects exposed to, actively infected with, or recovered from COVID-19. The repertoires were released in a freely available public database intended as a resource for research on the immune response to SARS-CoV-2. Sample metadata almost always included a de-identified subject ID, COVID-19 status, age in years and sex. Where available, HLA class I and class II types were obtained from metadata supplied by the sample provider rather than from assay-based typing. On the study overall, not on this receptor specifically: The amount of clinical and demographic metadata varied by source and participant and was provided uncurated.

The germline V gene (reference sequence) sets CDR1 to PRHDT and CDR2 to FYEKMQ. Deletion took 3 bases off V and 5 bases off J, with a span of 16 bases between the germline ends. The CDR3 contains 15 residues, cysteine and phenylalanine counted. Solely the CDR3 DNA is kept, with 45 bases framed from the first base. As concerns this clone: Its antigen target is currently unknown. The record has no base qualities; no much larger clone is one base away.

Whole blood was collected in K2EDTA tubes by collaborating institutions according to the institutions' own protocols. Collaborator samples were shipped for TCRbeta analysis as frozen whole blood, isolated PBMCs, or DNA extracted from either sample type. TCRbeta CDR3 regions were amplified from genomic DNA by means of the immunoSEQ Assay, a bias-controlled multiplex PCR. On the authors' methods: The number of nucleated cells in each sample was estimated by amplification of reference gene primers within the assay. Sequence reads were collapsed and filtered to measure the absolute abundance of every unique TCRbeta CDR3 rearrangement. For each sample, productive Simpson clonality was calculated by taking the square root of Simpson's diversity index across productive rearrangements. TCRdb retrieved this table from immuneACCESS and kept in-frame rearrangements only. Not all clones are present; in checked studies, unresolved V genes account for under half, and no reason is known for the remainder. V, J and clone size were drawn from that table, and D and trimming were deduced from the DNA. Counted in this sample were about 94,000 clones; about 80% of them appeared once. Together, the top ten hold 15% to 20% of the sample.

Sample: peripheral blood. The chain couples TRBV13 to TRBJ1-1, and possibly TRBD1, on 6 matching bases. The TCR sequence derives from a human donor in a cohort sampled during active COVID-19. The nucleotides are TGTGCCAGCAGCTTTCGGGGGGGCCCTATGACTGAAGCTTTCTTT. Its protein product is CASSFRGGPMTEAFF.